This TCR beta chain was identified during a study of T cells in Graves' hyperthyroidism and ophthalmopathy. Study details: Blood was drawn when the patient was first diagnosed and still untreated.

TCR beta CDR3 regions were amplified from RNA. HTBI primers were employed in a first-round RT-PCR of the TCR CDR3. MiXCR, run by TCRdb on the multiplex PCR reads, gives a single entry per CDR3 protein. The sample lists about 590,000 distinct CDR3 sequences, approximately 14% occurring once. As concerns this clonotype: This may arise from a read error, as a much more abundant clone is one base away.

Sequencing was performed on blood. This TCR derives from a woman in her 30s with Graves' hyperthyroidism.

The CDR3 loop reads CSVEGRANAAEQYF. The CDR3 region has the DNA TGCAGCGTTGAAGGTCGGGCAAATGCGGCCGAGCAGTACTTC. This sequence joins TRBV29-1 and TRBJ2-7; the D is unclear. This CDR3 has 14 residues. From germline, CDR1 is SQVTM and CDR2 ANQGSEA. Trimming stripped 1 base from V and 6 bases from J, with 16 bases between.